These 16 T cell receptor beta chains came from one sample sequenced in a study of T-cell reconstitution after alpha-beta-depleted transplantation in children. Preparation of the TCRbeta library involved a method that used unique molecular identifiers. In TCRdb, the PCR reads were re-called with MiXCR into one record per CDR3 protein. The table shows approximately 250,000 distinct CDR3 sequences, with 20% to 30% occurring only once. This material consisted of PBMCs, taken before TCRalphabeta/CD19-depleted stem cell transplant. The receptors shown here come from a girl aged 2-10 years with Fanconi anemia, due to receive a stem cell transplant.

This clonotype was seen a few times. CDR3 protein: CASSAGHPGETQYF. The CDR3 DNA reads TGTGCCAGCAGCGCCGGACATCCCGGGGAGACCCAGTACTTC. V gene TRBV7-7 combines with J gene TRBJ2-5, with D possibly TRBD1 on 5 matching bases. Germline V gene lookup returns CDR1 SSHAT and CDR2 FNYEAQ (reference sequence). The V end lost 5 bases, the J end lost 5 bases, and 15 bases lay between the germline ends. This CDR3 spans 14 amino acids. Supplemented by reference TRBV7-7 and TRBJ2-5, the full variable domain reads GAGVSQSPRYKVTKRGQDVTLRCDPISSHATLYWYQQALGQGPEFLTYFNYEAQPDKSGLPSDRFSAERPEGSISTLTIQRTEQRDSAMYRCASSAGHPGETQYFGPGTRLLVL.

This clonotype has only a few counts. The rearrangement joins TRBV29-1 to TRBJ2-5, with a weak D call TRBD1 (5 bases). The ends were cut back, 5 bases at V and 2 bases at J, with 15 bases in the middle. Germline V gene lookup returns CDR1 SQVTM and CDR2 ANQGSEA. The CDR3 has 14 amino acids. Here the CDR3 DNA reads TGCAGCGTTTATGTTGCGACAGATCAAGAGACCCAGTACTTC. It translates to CSVYVATDQETQYF.

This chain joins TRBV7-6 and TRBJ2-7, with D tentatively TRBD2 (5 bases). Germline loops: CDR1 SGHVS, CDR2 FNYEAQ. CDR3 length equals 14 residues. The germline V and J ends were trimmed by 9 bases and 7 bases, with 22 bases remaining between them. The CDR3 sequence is CASQSLAVSGEQYF. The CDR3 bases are TGTGCCAGTCAATCCTTAGCTGTCTCGGGAGAGCAGTACTTC.

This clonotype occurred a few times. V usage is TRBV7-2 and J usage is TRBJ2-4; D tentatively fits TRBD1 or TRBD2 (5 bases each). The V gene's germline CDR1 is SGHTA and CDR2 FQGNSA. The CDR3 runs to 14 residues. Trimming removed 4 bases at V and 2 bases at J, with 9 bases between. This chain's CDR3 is CASSWGISKNIQYF. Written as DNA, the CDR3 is TGTGCCAGCAGCTGGGGGATATCCAAAAACATTCAGTACTTC.

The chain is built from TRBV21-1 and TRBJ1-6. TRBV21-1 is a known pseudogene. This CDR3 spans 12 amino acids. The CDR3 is CASSASGRPLHF. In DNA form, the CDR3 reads TGTGCCAGCAGCGCCAGCGGGAGACCCCTCCACTTT.

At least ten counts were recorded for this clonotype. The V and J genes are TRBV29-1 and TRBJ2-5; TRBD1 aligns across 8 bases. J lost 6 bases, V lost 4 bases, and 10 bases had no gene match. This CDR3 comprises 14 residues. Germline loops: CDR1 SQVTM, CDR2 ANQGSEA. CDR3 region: CSVVETRQGKTQYF. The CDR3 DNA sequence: TGCAGCGTTGTAGAAACTAGACAGGGGAAGACCCAGTACTTC.

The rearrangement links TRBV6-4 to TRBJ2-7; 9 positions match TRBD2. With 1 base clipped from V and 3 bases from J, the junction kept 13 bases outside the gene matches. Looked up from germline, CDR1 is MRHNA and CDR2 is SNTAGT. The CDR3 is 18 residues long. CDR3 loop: CASSDLLLAGNSNYEQYF. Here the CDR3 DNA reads TGTGCCAGCAGTGACTTATTACTAGCGGGCAACAGTAACTACGAGCAGTACTTC.

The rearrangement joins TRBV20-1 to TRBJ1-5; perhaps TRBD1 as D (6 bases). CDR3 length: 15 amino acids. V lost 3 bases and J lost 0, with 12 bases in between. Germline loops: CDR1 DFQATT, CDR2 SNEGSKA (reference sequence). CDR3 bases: TGCAGTGCTAGCCCAGGGGCATATAGCAATCAGCCCCAGCATTTT. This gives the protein CSASPGAYSNQPQHF.

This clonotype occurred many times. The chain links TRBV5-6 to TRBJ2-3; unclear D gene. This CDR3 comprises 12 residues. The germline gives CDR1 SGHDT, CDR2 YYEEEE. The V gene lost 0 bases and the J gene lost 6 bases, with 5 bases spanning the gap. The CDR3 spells CASSLDLDTQYF. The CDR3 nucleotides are TGTGCCAGCAGCTTGGATCTGGATACGCAGTATTTT.

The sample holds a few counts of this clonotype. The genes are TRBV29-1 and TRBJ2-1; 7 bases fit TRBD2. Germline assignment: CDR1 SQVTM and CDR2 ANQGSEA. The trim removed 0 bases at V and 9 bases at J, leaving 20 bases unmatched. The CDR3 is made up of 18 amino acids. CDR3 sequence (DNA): TGCAGCGTTGAAGATCTCCGCGGGCGGGAGTCGCTTTGGGGTGAGCAGTTCTTC. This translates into CSVEDLRGRESLWGEQFF.

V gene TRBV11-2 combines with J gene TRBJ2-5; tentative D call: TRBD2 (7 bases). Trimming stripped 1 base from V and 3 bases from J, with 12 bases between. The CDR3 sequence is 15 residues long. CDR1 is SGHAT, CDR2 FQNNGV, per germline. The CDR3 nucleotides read TGTGCCAGCAGCTTAGTACAGGGAGGGGAAGAGACCCAGTACTTC. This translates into CASSLVQGGEETQYF.

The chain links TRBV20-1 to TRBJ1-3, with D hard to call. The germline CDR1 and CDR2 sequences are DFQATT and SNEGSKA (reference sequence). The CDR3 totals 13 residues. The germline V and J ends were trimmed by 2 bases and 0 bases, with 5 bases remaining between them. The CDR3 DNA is TGCAGTGCTAGACTAAGCTCTGGAAACACCATATATTTT. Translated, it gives CSARLSSGNTIYF.

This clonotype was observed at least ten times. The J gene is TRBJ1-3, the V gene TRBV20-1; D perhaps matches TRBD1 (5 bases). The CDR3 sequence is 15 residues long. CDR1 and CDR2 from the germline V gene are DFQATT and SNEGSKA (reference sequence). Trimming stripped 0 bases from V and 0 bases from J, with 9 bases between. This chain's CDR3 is CSARDRGFSGNTIYF. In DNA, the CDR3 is TGCAGTGCTAGAGATAGGGGATTCTCTGGAAACACCATATATTTT.

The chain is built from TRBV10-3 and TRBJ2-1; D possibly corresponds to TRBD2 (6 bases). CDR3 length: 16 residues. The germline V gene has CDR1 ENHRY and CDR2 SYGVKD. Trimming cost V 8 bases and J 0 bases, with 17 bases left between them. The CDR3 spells CAIGPWGDSSYNEQFF. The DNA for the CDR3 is TGTGCCATCGGGCCCTGGGGGGATTCCTCCTACAATGAGCAGTTCTTC.

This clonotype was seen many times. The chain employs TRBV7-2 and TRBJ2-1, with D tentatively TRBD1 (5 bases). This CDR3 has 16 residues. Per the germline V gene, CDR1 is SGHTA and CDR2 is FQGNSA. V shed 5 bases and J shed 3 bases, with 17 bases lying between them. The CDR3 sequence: CASSLNRATDYNEQFF. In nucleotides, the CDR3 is TGTGCCAGCAGCCTAAACCGCGCGACAGACTACAATGAGCAGTTCTTC.

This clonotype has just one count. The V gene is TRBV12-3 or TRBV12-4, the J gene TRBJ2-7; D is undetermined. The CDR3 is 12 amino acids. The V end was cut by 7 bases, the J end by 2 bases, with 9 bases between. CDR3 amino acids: CASKDSAYEQYF. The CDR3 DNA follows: TGTGCCAGCAAGGATTCGGCCTACGAGCAGTACTTC.